This T cell receptor (beta chain) was recovered during a study of blood T cell repertoires in COVID-19. Overall study: Samples taken during acute and convalescent COVID-19 were collected in the United States, Italy and Spain.

Generated by immunoSEQ multiplex PCR, the TCRdb table keeps only in-frame clones and is missing some. The data hold about 420,000 clones, with roughly 89% observed a single time. J was trimmed by 4 bases and V by 6 bases; bases with no gene match: 3. CDR1 and CDR2 from the germline V gene are WNHNN and SYGVQD (reference sequence). This CDR3 is built from 15 residues. A Seattle source enrolled patients during active infection and followed them longitudinally. This sequence originates from a young man with COVID-19, enrolled during active disease. The chain has TRBV10-1 and TRBJ2-1, with 13 bases identical to TRBD2. The sequenced sample consisted of peripheral blood. The chain's CDR3 is CASSRTSGSYNEQFF. The CDR3 DNA sequence: TGCGCCAGCAGCAGGACTAGCGGGAGTTACAATGAGCAGTTCTTC.